This paragraph covers one TCR beta chain sequence. Its antigen is not identified. Collection of ten milliliters of peripheral blood was performed for each donor. For the second PCR, which ran for about 7 to 11 cycles, a sample-barcoded 5' primer and a J-beta primer mix were used. Each of the cDNA molecules was tagged by a template-switch adaptor with 12 random nucleotides. TCRdb re-derived calls from the 5' RACE reads in MiXCR, one entry per CDR3 protein. Of over a million distinct CDR3 sequences listed, roughly 43% were seen once; the top ten hold around 4%. The sample is drawn from a study of blood T cells in healthy people across ages. The V gene's germline CDR1 is SGHRS and CDR2 YFSETQ. V gave up 3 bases and J gave up 13 bases; unmatched junction bases: 23. The length of the CDR3 is 18 residues. Study findings and constraints: Both naive CD4+ cell counts and diversity were greater in long-lived donors than in aged donors.

The source is a woman aged 18-30 years in good health. Sample: blood. The chain carries TRBV5-1 and TRBJ2-4; TRBD2 aligns across 9 bases. For the CDR3, the DNA is TGCGCCAGCAGCTCGCAAAGGGCTAGCGGGGTTGGTTACTACGGGCAGTACTTC. Protein product: CASSSQRASGVGYYGQYF.